This T cell receptor (beta chain) stems from a study of T cells in Graves' hyperthyroidism and ophthalmopathy. The study, taken as a whole, reports: Within blood appeared most thyroid clonotypes that had expanded above 0.001.

Thyroid ultrasound and orbital computed tomography, with clinical symptoms and serum thyroxine and TRAb, informed diagnoses. A word on this clonotype: Its target is not known.

V was shortened by 5 bases and J by 7 bases, with 23 bases between the two germline ends. Per the germline V gene, CDR1 is SQVTM and CDR2 is ANQGSEA. This CDR3 spans 15 amino acids. RNA transcripts were the template for amplifying TCR beta CDR3 regions. HTBI primers drove first-round RT-PCR of the TCR CDR3. TCRdb passed the multiplex PCR reads through MiXCR, listing each CDR3 protein once. The top ten clones hold 7.5% to 9.5% of a sample with approximately 870,000 distinct CDR3 sequences, over 35% of them seen once. The sequence was collected from a man aged 18 to 29 with Graves' hyperthyroidism. The genes are TRBV29-1 and TRBJ1-2; the D gene is possibly TRBD1 (5 bases). The sequencing sample was made of blood. As DNA, the CDR3 is TGCAGCGTTCCGCTGATTACGCGGGGCTTTAGTGGCTACACCTTC. This encodes CSVPLITRGFSGYTF.